This T cell receptor beta chain was recovered during a study of T cells after yellow fever vaccination. Study-wide background: Preparation of the low-cell-number fractions used SMART-Seq v4 Ultra Low Input.

CDR1 SGHRS and CDR2 YFSETQ come from the germline V gene. The CDR3 extends over 15 amino acids. Trimming at V came to 5 bases and at J to 2 bases, leaving 4 bases not matched to a gene. A 5'RACE template-switching step, the method used to make TCR cDNA, added a universal primer site and UMIs. TCRdb independently ran MiXCR on the 5' RACE reads; one entry per CDR3 protein. The table shows roughly 150,000 distinct CDR3 sequences, with under 8% occurring only once. This clonotype has ten or more counts. The chain carries TRBV5-1 and TRBJ2-3; 11 bases are a match to TRBD2. The TCR comes from a man younger than 45 who received the YFV17D yellow fever vaccine. The sample in question was CD4+ T cells sorted from PBMCs, obtained 10 days after the yellow fever booster vaccination. DNA for the CDR3: TGCGCCAGCAGGGGGACTAGCGGCATCACAGATACGCAGTATTTT. Its protein is CASRGTSGITDTQYF.